The 27 T cell receptor beta chains below all came from one sample that was sequenced in a study of blood T cell repertoires in COVID-19. Assay used: immunoSEQ multiplex PCR; TCRdb lists only in-frame clones, some missing. The top ten hold approximately 2.4% of the sample, which has about 150,000 clones, approximately 90% seen once. The material sequenced was peripheral blood. The source of these receptors is a woman between 65 and 79 years old with acute or convalescent COVID-19.

The chain employs TRBV7-8 and TRBJ1-6; 8 bases agree with TRBD1. Germline CDR1 and CDR2: SGHVS and FQNEAQ. CDR3 size: 16 residues. V shed 5 bases, J shed 6 bases, and the junction held 9 bases outside the gene matches. The DNA for the CDR3 is TGTGCCAGCAGCCTCGCGACAGGGGCCATTAATTCACCCCTCCACTTT. Its translation is CASSLATGAINSPLHF.

The rearrangement joins TRBV27 to TRBJ2-5, with TRBD1 as a possible D gene (6 bases). The V and J ends lost 5 bases and 1 base respectively, with 14 bases between them. The CDR3 totals 15 residues. The germline gives CDR1 MNHEY, CDR2 SMNVEV (reference sequence). CDR3 in amino acids: CASSLYRVSQETQYF. CDR3 nucleotides: TGTGCCAGCAGTCTCTACAGGGTTAGCCAAGAGACCCAGTACTTC.

The chain combines TRBV7-2 with TRBJ2-2; 9 positions match TRBD1. This CDR3 spans 16 amino acids. Germline CDR1 and CDR2: SGHTA and FQGNSA. V shed 5 bases, J shed 5 bases, and the junction held 9 bases outside the gene matches. CDR3 sequence reads: CASSGYRGQWTGELFF. The CDR3 DNA is TGTGCCAGCAGCGGATACAGGGGGCAGTGGACCGGGGAGCTGTTTTTT.

The chain employs TRBV3-1 (or the pseudogene TRBV3-2) and TRBJ1-2; D not certain. Germline-derived CDR1 and CDR2 are LGHDT and YNNKEL (reference sequence). The CDR3 is made up of 13 amino acids. The V end lost 4 bases, the J end lost 2 bases, and 8 bases lay between the germline ends. The CDR3 sequence: CASSLQTNYGYTF. In nucleotides, the CDR3 is TGTGCCAGCAGCCTACAGACCAACTATGGCTACACCTTC.

The rearrangement links TRBV5-1 to TRBJ2-5; D call uncertain. Germline CDR1 reads SGHRS; CDR2 reads YFSETQ. V was shortened by 0 bases and J by 1 base, with 7 bases between the two germline ends. The CDR3 loop spans 14 amino acids. CDR3 in amino acids: CASSLGDTQETQYF. In nucleotides, the CDR3 is TGCGCCAGCAGCTTGGGTGACACCCAAGAGACCCAGTACTTC.

This clone was detected a few times. This chain uses TRBV4-3 with TRBJ2-1; 13 nucleotides line up with TRBD2. The CDR3 has 18 residues. Germline CDR1 reads LGHNA; CDR2 reads YSLEER. The V segment lost 4 bases and the J segment 6 bases; nucleotides outside the gene matches: 12. The DNA of the CDR3 is TGCGCCAGCAGCCCGTCCCGGACTAGCGGGGGCAGTAGCAATGAGCAGTTCTTC. Residues: CASSPSRTSGGSSNEQFF.

This sequence joins TRBV6-5 and TRBJ2-7, with 7 nucleotides matching TRBD1. This CDR3 spans 12 amino acids. V was clipped by 8 bases and J by 8 bases; unmatched bases: 9. Germline lookup yields CDR1 MNHEY and CDR2 SVGAGI. CDR3 loop: CASLGQAGKQYF. In DNA, the CDR3 is TGTGCCAGCTTAGGACAGGCTGGTAAGCAGTACTTC.

The rearrangement links TRBV2 to TRBJ2-2, with D tentatively TRBD2 (6 bases). The CDR3 has 14 amino acids. Trimming removed 6 bases at V and 7 bases at J, with 15 bases between. The germline gives CDR1 SNHLY, CDR2 FYNNEI. In DNA, the CDR3 is TGTGCCAGCAGGGTGGCGGGGAAAGTCGGGGAGCTGTTTTTT. Amino acid sequence: CASRVAGKVGELFF.

The chain combines TRBV7-8 with TRBJ1-1; 7 bases are a match to TRBD1. Trimming removed 5 bases from V and 3 bases from J; junction bases left unmatched: 12. Per germline, CDR1 SGHVS and CDR2 FQNEAQ. This CDR3 has 16 amino acids. CDR3 amino acids: CASSERDRELHTEAFF. The CDR3 coding sequence is TGTGCCAGCAGCGAGCGAGACAGGGAGTTGCACACTGAAGCTTTCTTT.

The rearrangement joins TRBV7-2 to TRBJ1-4; tentative D call: TRBD1 (5 bases). Trimming removed 3 bases at V and 0 bases at J, with 8 bases between. There are 15 residues in the CDR3. Germline loops: CDR1 SGHTA, CDR2 FQGNSA. The CDR3 DNA reads TGTGCCAGCAGCTTCAGACAGTCAACTAATGAAAAACTGTTTTTT. Translation: CASSFRQSTNEKLFF.

The rearrangement links TRBV4-1 to TRBJ1-2; D possibly corresponds to TRBD1 (5 bases). CDR1 is MGHRA and CDR2 is YSYEKL in the germline V gene. The CDR3 is 14 amino acids. V lost 6 bases and J 8 bases, leaving 19 bases between the germline ends. The CDR3 DNA is TGCGCCAGCAGGGCGGTAGGTCAGGGTGACGGCTACACCTTC. It encodes CASRAVGQGDGYTF.

The chain employs TRBV27 and TRBJ2-5, with 16 bases aligning to TRBD2. The CDR3 loop spans 17 amino acids. V trimming: 5 bases; J trimming: 7 bases; junction bases outside the gene matches: 10. Germline loops: CDR1 MNHEY, CDR2 SMNVEV (reference sequence). CDR3 bases: TGTGCCAGCAGTACCTCGGGACTAGCGGGGGGGACCGGGACCCAGTACTTC. Its translation is CASSTSGLAGGTGTQYF.

The chain carries TRBV7-2 and TRBJ1-2, with TRBD1 matching 10 bases. Germline CDR1 and CDR2: SGHTA and FQGNSA. J lost 4 bases, V lost 8 bases, and 10 bases had no gene match. The CDR3 is made up of 15 amino acids. CDR3 amino acids: CASHFGTGAPYGYTF. CDR3 coding DNA: TGTGCCAGCCATTTTGGGACAGGGGCGCCCTATGGCTACACCTTC.

Only one count was recorded for this clone. The J gene is TRBJ1-6, the V gene TRBV18; D may be TRBD1 (6 bases). V shed 3 bases and J shed 0 bases, with 12 bases lying between them. Germline-derived CDR1 and CDR2 are KGHSH and LQKENI. The CDR3 extends over 17 amino acids. CDR3 loop: CASSPRTVSSYNSPLHF. CDR3 nucleotides: TGTGCCAGCTCACCGAGGACAGTTAGCTCCTATAATTCACCCCTCCACTTT.

The chain uses TRBV6-6 and TRBJ1-2; the D gene is possibly TRBD1 (5 bases). CDR1 is MNHNY and CDR2 is SVGAGI in the germline V gene (reference sequence). Trimming cost V 5 bases and J 4 bases, with 17 bases left between them. The CDR3 is made up of 15 amino acids. CDR3 bases: TGTGCCAGCAGTGTCCACGCGGGGACCTTCTATGGCTACACCTTC. Translation gives CASSVHAGTFYGYTF.

The genes are TRBV5-1 and TRBJ1-2; D is undetermined. Trimming pared 5 bases from V and 10 bases from J, leaving 24 bases between. Germline CDR1 reads SGHRS; CDR2 reads YFSETQ. The CDR3 is 15 residues long. The CDR3 reads CASRSLGVLFSDYTF. CDR3 nucleotide sequence: TGCGCCAGCAGGAGTCTCGGCGTCTTATTCAGCGACTACACCTTC. The full variable domain, completed using reference TRBV5-1 and TRBJ1-2, is KAGVTQTPRYLIKTRGQQVTLSCSPISGHRSVSWYQQTPGQGLQFLFEYFSETQRNKGNFPGRFSGRQFSNSRSEMNVSTLELGDSALYLCASRSLGVLFSDYTFGSGTRLTVV.

This chain connects TRBV5-5 to TRBJ2-2, with TRBD2 as a possible D gene (5 bases). Germline values: CDR1 SGHKS, CDR2 YYEKEE (reference sequence). CDR3 length: 16 amino acids. Trimming stripped 3 bases from V and 2 bases from J, with 14 bases between. CDR3 sequence (DNA): TGTGCCAGCAGCTCAATCCTAGCAGTTAACACCGGGGAGCTGTTTTTT. Its protein is CASSSILAVNTGELFF. The full variable domain, its missing parts supplied by reference TRBV5-5 and TRBJ2-2, is DAGVTQSPTHLIKTRGQQVTLRCSPISGHKSVSWYQQVLGQGPQFIFQYYEKEERGRGNFPDRFSARQFPNYSSELNVNALLLGDSALYLCASSSILAVNTGELFFGEGSRLTVL.

This clone was recorded once. This rearrangement joins TRBV29-1 to TRBJ2-2, with 13 bases matching TRBD2. CDR1 is SQVTM, CDR2 ANQGSEA, per germline. V shed 1 base and J 2 bases; nucleotides not matched to a gene: 10. The CDR3 is 19 residues long. The DNA of the CDR3 is TGCAGCGTTGAAGGCGCCGGACTAGCGGGGGACCTAAACACCGGGGAGCTGTTTTTT. Protein product: CSVEGAGLAGDLNTGELFF.

V usage is TRBV10-2 and J usage is TRBJ1-5; 7 nucleotides agree with TRBD1. Trimming at V came to 2 bases and at J to 4 bases, leaving 5 bases not matched to a gene. Per germline, CDR1 WSHSY and CDR2 SAAADI. This CDR3 is built from 15 residues. CDR3 loop: CASSETGDPNQPQHF. Here the CDR3 DNA reads TGCGCCAGCAGTGAGACAGGGGATCCGAATCAGCCCCAGCATTTT.

The CDR3 is CASSPGGTGANTEAFF. The CDR3 DNA reads as TGTGCCAGCAGCCCCGGGGGGACAGGGGCTAACACTGAAGCTTTCTTT. V and J are TRBV5-4 and TRBJ1-1; 10 bases fit TRBD1. With 4 bases clipped from V and 2 bases from J, the junction kept 8 bases outside the gene matches. The germline V gene has CDR1 SGHNT and CDR2 YYREEE (reference sequence). The CDR3 extends over 16 amino acids.

V is TRBV5-1 and J is TRBJ1-1, with 7 positions matching TRBD1. CDR1 and CDR2 (germline): SGHRS, YFSETQ. J was trimmed by 1 base and V by 4 bases; bases with no gene match: 4. The CDR3 has 14 amino acids. The CDR3 sequence is CASSRGTANTEAFF. In nucleotides, the CDR3 is TGCGCCAGCAGCAGGGGGACAGCGAACACTGAAGCTTTCTTT.

The rearrangement links TRBV7-3 to TRBJ1-2; D remains unclear. The V end lost 0 bases, the J end lost 10 bases, and 12 bases lay between the germline ends. Germline CDR1 is SGHTA and CDR2 is FQGTGA. The CDR3 is made up of 13 amino acids. The CDR3 DNA is TGTGCCAGCAGCTTAACTTGGGCGAGAGACTACACCTTC. This encodes CASSLTWARDYTF. Complete variable domain (other parts from reference TRBV7-3 and TRBJ1-2): GAGVSQTPSNKVTEKGKYVELRCDPISGHTALYWYRQSLGQGPEFLIYFQGTGAADDSGLPNDRFFAVRPEGSVSTLKIQRTERGDSAVYLCASSLTWARDYTFGSGTRLTVV.

This chain uses TRBV6-5 with TRBJ2-1; 7 bases align to TRBD1. V lost 8 bases, J lost 9 bases, and 7 bases stayed unmatched. There are 12 residues in the CDR3. In germline, CDR1 is MNHEY, CDR2 SVGAGI. This chain's CDR3 is CASLGPGGEQFF. In nucleotides, the CDR3 is TGTGCCAGCCTGGGGCCAGGGGGTGAGCAGTTCTTC.

The chain has TRBV16 and TRBJ1-2; D remains ambiguous. The V and J ends lost 4 bases and 2 bases respectively, with 8 bases between them. The CDR3 contains 13 residues. Germline lookup yields CDR1 KGHSY and CDR2 FQNENV. The CDR3 loop is CASSRESNYGYTF. CDR3 coding DNA: TGTGCCAGCAGCCGAGAAAGCAACTATGGCTACACCTTC.

The chain uses TRBV7-9 and TRBJ2-5, with D tentatively TRBD2 (6 bases). There are 13 residues in the CDR3. The germline V gene encodes CDR1 SEHNR and CDR2 FQNEAQ (reference sequence). The V and J ends lost 5 bases and 3 bases respectively, with 10 bases between them. This chain's CDR3 is CASSVWGEETQYF. In DNA form, the CDR3 reads TGTGCCAGCAGCGTCTGGGGGGAAGAGACCCAGTACTTC.

The V gene is TRBV19, the J gene TRBJ2-2; 9 nucleotides agree with TRBD1. V dropped 4 bases and J dropped 7; count of bases not matched to a gene: 7. Germline V lookup: CDR1 LNHDA, CDR2 SQIVND (reference sequence). The CDR3 extends over 15 amino acids. The CDR3 loop is CASSKLQGASGELFF. CDR3 coding DNA: TGTGCCAGTAGTAAGCTACAGGGGGCGAGCGGGGAGCTGTTTTTT.

The gene calls are TRBV5-4 and TRBJ1-2; D is ambiguous. Germline V CDR1 and CDR2: SGHNT, YYREEE (reference sequence). CDR3 length: 14 amino acids. V lost 2 bases to trimming and J lost 2 bases, with 10 bases between them. The CDR3 bases are TGTGCCAGCAGCTTCGTGGGCACAAACTATGGCTACACCTTC. Translated, it gives CASSFVGTNYGYTF.